This T cell receptor beta chain was sequenced during a study of regulatory T cells in long-lasting Graves disease. Study results and limitations: With persistent disease, TRBV28, TRBJ1-2 and TRBJ2-5 were the favored segments. With a few thousand shared public clonotypes, persistent patients exceeded new patients, who shared about a thousand.

Described time point: newly diagnosed GD, antithyroid drugs for less than 3 months. PBMC RNA served as the TCR library source. Germline V gives CDR1 MDHEN, CDR2 SYDVKM. There are 14 residues in the CDR3. Construction of TCR beta libraries relied on iRepertoire HTBI primers and on Arm-PCR targeting CDR3 regions. One entry per CDR3 protein results from TCRdb running MiXCR on the multiplex PCR reads. This sample has 600,000 to 650,000 distinct CDR3 sequences; about 16% occur once, and the top ten carry 18%. This clonotype came up a few times. The antigen is unknown. Sequence at one end of the junction differs from germline and may be a read error. The same data also went into a second study, on T cells in Graves' hyperthyroidism and ophthalmopathy. That source adds: The HTBI set primed first-round TCR CDR3 RT-PCR. A median around 5.9 months before onset, the model predicted ophthalmopathy.

The sequences come from peripheral blood mononuclear cells (PBMCs), collected at new diagnosis, from a patient treated with antithyroid drugs. This TCR came from a woman younger than 45 with Graves disease. The chain is built from TRBV28 and TRBJ1-4; no clear D. This CDR3 reads CASSLVATNEKPFF. Here the CDR3 DNA reads TGTGCCAGCAGTTTAGTGGCAACTAATGAAAAACCGTTTTTT.